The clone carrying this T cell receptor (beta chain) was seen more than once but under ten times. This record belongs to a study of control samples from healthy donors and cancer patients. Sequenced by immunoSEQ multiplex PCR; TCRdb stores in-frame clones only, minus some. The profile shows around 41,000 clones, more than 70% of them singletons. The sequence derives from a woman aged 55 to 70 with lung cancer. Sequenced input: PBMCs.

The chain's CDR3 is CSVRTTTDTQYF. The CDR3 DNA is TGCAGCGTTCGGACGACCACAGATACGCAGTATTTT. The chain joins TRBV29-1 to TRBJ2-3; D gene ambiguous. Germline lookup yields CDR1 SQVTM and CDR2 ANQGSEA. The CDR3 spans 12 residues. The ends were cut back, 5 bases at V and 2 bases at J, with 8 bases in the middle.